Here is one TCR beta chain with its context. This clone was seen once. Its cognate antigen has yet to be identified. The input lacks base qualities; no much larger clone sits a single base away. The junction shows trimming of 4 bases on V and 7 bases on J, plus 16 bases between the germline ends. Counted from cysteine to phenylalanine, this CDR3 has 14 amino acids. Left in the record is the CDR3 DNA by itself, 42 bases read in frame from the first base. The germline V gene yields SGHDN for CDR1 and FVKESK for CDR2. This sample was taken from a study of blood T cell repertoires in COVID-19 (dated by TCRdb to about 2020). Turning to the overall study: The collaborator samples originated in the United States, Italy and Spain and spanned the acute and convalescent phases of COVID-19. A de-identified subject ID, COVID-19 status, age in years and sex were almost always included in the sample metadata. The samples were drawn from two sources: the first 160 participants of the ongoing ImmuneRACE study, and approximately 1,300 subjects contributed by 6 global collaborators. The material from the prospective study consisted of cDNA or gDNA derived from T cells, B-cell-depleted T cells, or PBMCs. Where available, HLA class I and class II types were obtained from metadata supplied by the sample provider rather than from assay-based typing. The dataset comprised deeply sampled blood TCRbeta repertoires from subjects exposed to, actively infected with, or recovered from COVID-19. The repertoires were made available in a free public database intended to serve as a resource for research on the immune response to SARS-CoV-2.

Summary of the overall study and its limitations: The quantity of clinical and demographic metadata differed by source and by participant and was supplied without curation.

A second Seattle source provided samples from volunteer blood donors who had recovered from COVID-19. The collaborating institutions used their own protocols to collect whole blood in K2EDTA tubes. For TCRbeta analysis, collaborators shipped samples as frozen whole blood, isolated PBMCs, or DNA extracted from either of those sample types. The immunoSEQ Assay, a bias-controlled multiplex PCR, was used to amplify TCRbeta CDR3 regions from genomic DNA. The authors processed their data as follows. The number of nucleated cells in each sample was estimated by amplification of reference gene primers within the assay. To quantify the absolute abundance of each unique TCRbeta CDR3 rearrangement, sequence reads were collapsed and filtered. For each sample, productive Simpson clonality was calculated as the square root of Simpson's diversity index over productive rearrangements. Sourced from immuneACCESS, this table was stored by TCRdb with only in-frame sequences that have V and J called. A share of the clones is absent; for the studies checked, an unresolved V gene accounts for under half, and the remainder has no known explanation. V and J calls and clone size are given by that table; D and trimming were obtained from the DNA. The sample profile shows around 250,000 clones; roughly 84% of them were found once. The top ten clones comprise 1.5% to 1.7% of the sample.

This TCR derives from a woman between 35 and 50 years old who had recovered from COVID-19. The V and J segments used are TRBV14 and TRBJ1-2; confidence is insufficient to name the D gene. The sequenced material came from peripheral blood. The DNA sequence is TGTGCCAGCAGCCCCTGGGAGGAGCGTACTGGCTACACCTTC. This is translated as CASSPWEERTGYTF.